This T cell receptor (beta chain) was profiled in a study of blood T cell repertoires in COVID-19. Across the study: The study drew acute and convalescent COVID-19 samples from the United States, Italy and Spain. PBMCs, B-cell-depleted T cells, or T cells provided the cDNA or gDNA that made up the material.

In the authors' workflow: Estimation of nucleated cell counts relied on the amplification of reference gene primers. Sequencing was performed with immunoSEQ multiplex PCR; in TCRdb, only in-frame clones are kept and a portion is missing. For V, J and clone size, that table is used; D and trimming come from the DNA. The profile shows roughly 130,000 clones, more than 70% of them singletons. Germline V gene data show CDR1 as KGHSH and CDR2 as LQKENI. The CDR3 contains 17 residues. J lost 5 bases, V lost 4 bases, and 13 bases had no gene match. The origin of this receptor is a woman aged 30 to 39 who had recovered from COVID-19. The material sequenced was peripheral blood. The rearrangement joins TRBV18 to TRBJ2-1, with 8 bases lining up with TRBD2. The CDR3 DNA is TGTGCCAGCTCACGCCTTCGCGGAGCGGGGGAGAACAATGAGCAGTTCTTC. Residues: CASSRLRGAGENNEQFF. Together with reference TRBV18 and TRBJ2-1, the CDR3 gives the full variable domain: NAGVMQNPRHLVRRRGQEARLRCSPMKGHSHVYWYRQLPEEGLKFMVYLQKENIIDESGMPKERFSAEFPKEGPSILRIQQVVRGDSAAYFCASSRLRGAGENNEQFFGPGTRLTVL.